This T cell receptor (beta chain) was documented in a study of cytomegalovirus exposure and HLA in healthy donors. Germline V gives CDR1 LGHNA, CDR2 YNFKEQ. The ends lost 4 bases at V and 9 bases at J; junction bases unmatched: 5. The CDR3 runs to 14 residues. The PCR used 60 Vbeta and 13 Jbeta primers. Measured with immunoSEQ multiplex PCR; TCRdb has only the in-frame clones, and not every one. The data show about 130,000 clones, under 90% seen once. The sequenced sample consisted of PBMCs. The clonotype originates from a middle-aged woman in good health and CMV-seronegative. V usage is TRBV4-2 and J usage is TRBJ1-6, with TRBD1 matching 8 bases. The CDR3 spells CASSLGQGGSPLHF. DNA of the CDR3: TGTGCCAGCAGCCTTGGACAGGGAGGTTCACCCCTCCACTTT.